This T cell receptor beta chain was observed in a study of cytomegalovirus exposure and HLA in healthy donors. Study as a whole: Membership in the Caucasian-associated ancestry cluster was found for around 81% of fewer than 450 genotyped donors.

Per germline, CDR1 LNHDA and CDR2 SQIVND (reference sequence). The CDR3 loop spans 11 amino acids. Vbeta (60) and Jbeta (13) primers were used in the PCR. This table comes from immunoSEQ multiplex PCR, and its TCRdb copy is limited to in-frame clones, with some not included. The data hold around 170,000 clones, with around 80% observed a single time. The TCR comes from a woman aged 30 to 39 in good health and CMV-seronegative. The gene calls are TRBV19 and TRBJ2-7; D unresolved. Material: PBMCs. CDR3 loop: CVGSGGYEQYF. For the CDR3, the DNA is TGTGTTGGGTCCGGCGGCTACGAGCAGTACTTC.